These 17 T cell receptor beta chains share one sample of origin, sequenced in a study of metastatic and nonmetastatic thyroid tumors. TCRdb redid the clone calls on the PCR reads using MiXCR. In the table there are more than 20,000 clones, approximately 40% of which are singletons. Patients had received no treatment of any kind before thyroid surgery. Sequenced input: blood. All receptors derive from a male donor with papillary thyroid cancer or a benign thyroid nodule (not recorded which). Some clones in this sample may be carry-over from other donors' samples.

There are a few counts of this clone. J is TRBJ1-2 and V is TRBV12-3 or TRBV12-4; TRBD1 matches at 7 bases. Losses at the gene ends were 4 bases for V and 2 bases for J; bases not matched to a gene: 1. The CDR3 has 13 amino acids. The CDR3 nucleotides read TGTGCCAGCAGTTGGGACAGCAACTATGGCTACACCTTC. Protein sequence: CASSWDSNYGYTF.

CDR3 sequence: CSARDPDSGSNGQYF. The CDR3 region has the DNA TGCAGTGCTAGAGATCCTGATAGCGGGAGTAACGGGCAGTACTTC. The rearrangement uses TRBV20-1 and TRBJ2-7, with TRBD2 matching 9 bases. Germline trimming cut 0 bases from V and 9 bases from J; bases unmatched to any gene: 12. CDR1 is DFQATT, CDR2 SNEGSKA, per germline (reference sequence). The CDR3 spans 15 residues.

This clone was seen repeatedly, ten times or more. The rearrangement joins TRBV28 to TRBJ2-4; TRBD2 agrees at 11 bases. The length of the CDR3 is 17 residues. Germline loops: CDR1 MDHEN, CDR2 SYDVKM. Trimming took 6 bases from V and 0 from J; bases not matched to a gene: 7. In DNA form, the CDR3 reads TGTGCCAGCAGCAGGGGACTAGCGGTCCTAGCCAAAAACATTCAGTACTTC. Protein product: CASSRGLAVLAKNIQYF.

This clone was detected ten times or more. The rearrangement uses TRBV5-4 and TRBJ2-2; no clear D gene. Germline-derived CDR1 and CDR2 are SGHNT and YYREEE (reference sequence). The length of the CDR3 is 15 residues. Trimming took 0 bases from V and 7 from J, leaving 13 bases between them. The CDR3 region has the DNA TGTGCCAGCAGCTTGGGTGGGAAGTCCCACGGGGAGCTGTTTTTT. This translates into CASSLGGKSHGELFF.

The chain has TRBV6-1 and TRBJ2-7, with D possibly matching TRBD2 (5 bases). V was pared by 8 bases and J by 0 bases, with 14 bases between. CDR1 is MNHNS and CDR2 is SASEGT in the germline V gene. CDR3 size: 14 residues. The CDR3 sequence is CASSQAANSYEQYF. The CDR3 nucleotides read TGTGCCAGCTCCCAAGCGGCCAACTCCTACGAGCAGTACTTC.

The sample holds many counts of this clone. Its ends do not fully match the called genes, so a read error is possible. This chain connects TRBV14 to TRBJ2-3, with a possible D match to TRBD2 (5 bases). The germline gives CDR1 SGHDN, CDR2 FVKESK. The CDR3 length is 16 residues. This chain's CDR3 is CASSQEPRVSPDTQCF. The CDR3, as DNA: TGTGCCAGCAGCCAAGAACCGAGGGTGTCCCCAGATACGCAGTGTTTT.

By share, this clone ranks as medium-sized. The V gene is TRBV6-1, the J gene TRBJ2-5; TRBD2 agrees at 9 bases. CDR3 length: 17 residues. After removal of 0 bases from V and 5 bases from J, the junction contained 10 bases not matched to a gene. In germline, CDR1 is MNHNS, CDR2 SASEGT. In nucleotides, the CDR3 is TGTGCCAGCAGTGAAGCCTGGCTTAGCGGGAGCTATGAGACCCAGTACTTC. Translation gives CASSEAWLSGSYETQYF.

This clone was picked up many times. This sequence joins TRBV30 and TRBJ1-6; TRBD1 matches 9 bases. V gave up 3 bases and J gave up 9 bases; unmatched junction bases: 9. The CDR3 has 15 residues. Germline CDR1 and CDR2: GTSNPN and SVGIG (reference sequence). CDR3 coding DNA: TGTGCCTGGAGCCTGTCTGGGACAGGGAGTTCACCCCTCCACTTT. Translating it yields CAWSLSGTGSSPLHF. The full variable domain, its missing parts supplied by reference TRBV30 and TRBJ1-6, is SQTIHQWPATLVQPVGSPLSLECTVEGTSNPNLYWYRQAAGRGLQLLFYSVGIGQISSEVPQNLSASRPQDRQFILSSKKLLLSDSGFYLCAWSLSGTGSSPLHFGNGTRLTVT.

In its sample, this clone is medium-sized. V is TRBV6-1 and J is TRBJ1-1; D is possibly TRBD1 (5 bases). The CDR3 totals 13 residues. Germline CDR1 reads MNHNS; CDR2 reads SASEGT. Trimming removed 7 bases from V and 5 bases from J, with 14 bases in between. This CDR3 is CASTELGVTEAFF. DNA of the CDR3: TGTGCCAGCACCGAGCTAGGGGTGACTGAAGCTTTCTTT.

This clone is labeled as medium-sized. This rearrangement joins TRBV2 to TRBJ1-2, with a possible D match to TRBD1 (6 bases). The ends were cut back, 5 bases at V and 8 bases at J, with 15 bases in the middle. Germline V gene lookup returns CDR1 SNHLY and CDR2 FYNNEI. The CDR3 runs 13 residues. This CDR3 is CASSIQGRGGYTF. In nucleotides, the CDR3 is TGTGCCAGCAGTATACAGGGCCGTGGGGGCTACACCTTC. The full variable domain, rest sourced from reference TRBV2 and TRBJ1-2, is EPEVTQTPSHQVTQMGQEVILRCVPISNHLYFYWYRQILGQKVEFLVSFYNNEISEKSEIFDDQFSVERPDGSNFTLKIRSTKLEDSAMYFCASSIQGRGGYTFGSGTRLTVV.

This clone was seen many times. The genes are TRBV5-1 and TRBJ2-1; 12 bases line up with TRBD1. Trimming cost V 4 bases and J 9 bases; bases outside gene matches: 11. The germline gives CDR1 SGHRS, CDR2 YFSETQ. The CDR3 covers 16 residues. In DNA, the CDR3 is TGCGCCAGCAGCCCCTCACCGGGACAGGGGGCTAGTGAGCAGTTCTTC. This translates into CASSPSPGQGASEQFF.

This clone appeared many times. The chain employs TRBV27 and TRBJ1-5; D may be TRBD1 (5 bases). V lost 5 bases and J lost 4, with 12 bases in between. Germline CDR1 and CDR2: MNHEY and SMNVEV (reference sequence). The CDR3 spans 14 residues. The CDR3 DNA is TGTGCCAGCAGTCCCGACGGGGGTAATCAGCCCCAGCATTTT. Its protein is CASSPDGGNQPQHF.

This clone was counted many times. The chain joins TRBV27 to TRBJ2-1, with TRBD2 as a possible D gene (6 bases). CDR3 length: 13 residues. CDR1 and CDR2 from the germline V gene are MNHEY and SMNVEV (reference sequence). V was shortened by 2 bases and J by 9 bases, with 11 bases between the two germline ends. The CDR3 here is CASSLDAEGEQFF. As DNA, the CDR3 is TGTGCCAGCAGTTTAGACGCGGAGGGTGAGCAGTTCTTC.

The chain couples TRBV6-5 to TRBJ1-1, with 7 bases that match TRBD1. Germline CDR1 MNHEY, CDR2 SVGAGI. This CDR3 comprises 14 residues. V lost 5 bases to trimming and J lost 3 bases; unmatched junction nucleotides: 6. The CDR3 DNA reads TGTGCCAGCAGTACTGACAGGGCGGACACTGAAGCTTTCTTT. Protein: CASSTDRADTEAFF.

This clone was seen a handful of times. CDR3 region: CASSLGGDGNTEAFF. CDR3 coding DNA: TGTGCCAGCAGTTTAGGCGGGGATGGAAACACTGAAGCTTTCTTT. J is TRBJ1-1 and V is TRBV12-3 or TRBV12-4; D remains ambiguous. The V end was cut by 1 base, the J end by 2 bases, with 11 bases between. This CDR3 comprises 15 residues.

By sample share, this clone is medium-sized (0.01 to 0.1%). The rearrangement uses TRBV5-1 and TRBJ2-1; no definite D call. The germline CDR1 and CDR2 sequences are SGHRS and YFSETQ. The CDR3 runs 14 residues. The V end was cut by 0 bases, the J end by 4 bases, with 8 bases between. DNA for the CDR3: TGCGCCAGCAGCTTGGAAGTAGCTTACAATGAGCAGTTCTTC. It is translated as CASSLEVAYNEQFF.

The chain is built from TRBV4-1 and TRBJ2-7; the match to TRBD2 covers 10 bases. Germline CDR1 reads MGHRA; CDR2 reads YSYEKL. The trim removed 0 bases at V and 1 base at J, leaving 3 bases unmatched. The CDR3 is 16 amino acids. CDR3 nucleotides: TGCGCCAGCAGCCAAGAAAAGCGGGAGGGTTCCTACGAGCAGTACTTC. This sequence encodes CASSQEKREGSYEQYF.